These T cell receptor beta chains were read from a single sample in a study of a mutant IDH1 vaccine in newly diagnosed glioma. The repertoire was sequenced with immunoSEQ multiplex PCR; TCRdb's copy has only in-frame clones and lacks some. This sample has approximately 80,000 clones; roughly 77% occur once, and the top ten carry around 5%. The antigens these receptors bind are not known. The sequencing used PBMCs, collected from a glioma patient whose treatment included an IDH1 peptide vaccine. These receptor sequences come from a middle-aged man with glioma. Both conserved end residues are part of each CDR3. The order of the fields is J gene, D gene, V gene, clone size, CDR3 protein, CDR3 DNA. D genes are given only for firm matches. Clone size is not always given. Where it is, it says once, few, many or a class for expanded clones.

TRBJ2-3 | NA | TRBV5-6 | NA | CASSHRSTDTQYF | TGTGCCAGCAGCCACAGAAGCACAGATACGCAGTATTTT
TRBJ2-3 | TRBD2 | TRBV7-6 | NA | CASSLPSGGETSTDTQYF | TGTGCCAGCAGCTTACCTAGCGGGGGGGAAACTAGCACAGATACGCAGTATTTT
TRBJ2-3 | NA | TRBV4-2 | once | CASSLGAGADTQYF | TGTGCCAGCAGCCTGGGGGCGGGAGCAGATACGCAGTATTTT
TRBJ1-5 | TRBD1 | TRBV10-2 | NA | CASRRQGINQPQHF | TGCGCCAGCAGGAGACAGGGGATCAATCAGCCCCAGCATTTT
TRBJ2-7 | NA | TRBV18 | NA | CASSPSSLAVAYEQYF | TGTGCCAGCTCACCAAGTTCACTAGCAGTGGCCTACGAGCAGTACTTC
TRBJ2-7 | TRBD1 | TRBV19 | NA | CASSLTTGTGMYEQYF | TGTGCCAGTAGTTTAACAACCGGGACAGGGATGTACGAGCAGTACTTC
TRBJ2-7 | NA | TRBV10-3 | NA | CAISANRFEQYF | TGTGCCATCAGTGCGAACAGGTTCGAGCAGTACTTC
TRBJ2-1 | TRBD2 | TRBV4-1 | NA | CASSRPTGGLGTGEQFF | TGCGCCAGCAGCCGCCCTACGGGGGGACTAGGCACCGGTGAGCAGTTCTTC
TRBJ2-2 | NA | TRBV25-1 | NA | CASGGTGNTGELFF | TGTGCCAGCGGGGGAACGGGGAACACCGGGGAGCTGTTTTTT
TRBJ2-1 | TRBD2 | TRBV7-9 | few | CASSLVGTSRGEQFF | TGTGCCAGCAGCTTAGTAGGGACTAGCCGTGGTGAGCAGTTCTTC
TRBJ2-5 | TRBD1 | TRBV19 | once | CASSTQDRVRETQYF | TGTGCCAGTAGTACCCAGGACAGGGTTCGGGAGACCCAGTACTTC
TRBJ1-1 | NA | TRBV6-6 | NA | CASSTPGLNTEAFF | TGTGCCAGCAGTACCCCCGGGCTGAACACTGAAGCTTTCTTT
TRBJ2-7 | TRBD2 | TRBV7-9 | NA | CASSESGLAGYEQYF | TGTGCCAGCAGCGAGTCCGGACTAGCGGGCTACGAGCAGTACTTC
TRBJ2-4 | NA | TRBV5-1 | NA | CASSFGGPKNIQYF | TGCGCCAGCAGCTTCGGAGGGCCCAAAAACATTCAGTACTTC
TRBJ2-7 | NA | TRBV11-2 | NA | CASSPHRVWADEQYF | TGTGCCAGCAGCCCCCACAGGGTCTGGGCTGACGAGCAGTACTTC
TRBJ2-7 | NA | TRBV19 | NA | CASSIKGDVSYEQYF | TGTGCCAGTAGTATAAAGGGGGACGTCTCCTACGAGCAGTACTTC
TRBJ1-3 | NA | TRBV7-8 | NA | CASSLWGQLGNTIYF | TGTGCCAGCAGCTTATGGGGGCAGCTCGGAAACACCATATATTTT
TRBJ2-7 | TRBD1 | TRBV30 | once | CARGQGAGEQYF | TGTGCCCGCGGACAGGGGGCGGGGGAGCAGTACTTC
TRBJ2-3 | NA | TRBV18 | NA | CASSPLSDTQYF | TGTGCCAGCTCACCACTCTCAGATACGCAGTATTTT
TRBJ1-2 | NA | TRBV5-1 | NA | CASRNRLRSLPYGYTF | TGCGCCAGCAGAAACAGGCTACGTTCCCTCCCCTATGGCTACACCTTC
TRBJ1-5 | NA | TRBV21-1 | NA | CASSKVAIVRNQPQHF | TGTGCCAGCAGCAAAGTGGCGATCGTGAGGAATCAGCCCCAGCATTTT
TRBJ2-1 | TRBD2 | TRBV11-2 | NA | CASSFLLAGGNEQFF | TGTGCCAGCAGCTTTTTACTAGCGGGGGGCAATGAGCAGTTCTTC
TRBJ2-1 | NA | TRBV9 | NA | CASSPNIRNEQFF | TGTGCCAGCAGCCCAAACATAAGAAATGAGCAGTTCTTC
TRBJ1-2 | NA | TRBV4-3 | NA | CASSLDRNYGYTF | TGCGCCAGCAGCCTAGACCGTAACTATGGCTACACCTTC
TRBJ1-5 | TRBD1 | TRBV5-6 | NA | CAGRDARQGHNQPQHF | TGTGCCGGCAGGGATGCACGACAGGGCCACAATCAGCCCCAGCATTTT
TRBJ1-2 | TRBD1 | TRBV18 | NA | CASSPDRVYGYTF | TGTGCCAGCTCACCAGACAGGGTGTACGGCTACACCTTC
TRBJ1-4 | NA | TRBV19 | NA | CASSIVGPPNEKLFF | TGTGCCAGTAGTATAGTTGGGCCACCTAATGAAAAACTGTTTTTT
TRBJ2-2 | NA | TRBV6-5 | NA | CASSGRGGSPGELFF | TGTGCCAGCAGCGGACGCGGCGGGTCCCCCGGGGAGCTGTTTTTT
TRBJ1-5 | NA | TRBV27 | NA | CASSLFTDQPQHF | TGTGCCAGCAGTTTATTTACGGATCAGCCCCAGCATTTT
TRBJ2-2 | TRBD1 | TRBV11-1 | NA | CASSKTGVIYTGELFF | TGTGCCAGCAGCAAGACAGGGGTTATCTACACCGGGGAGCTGTTTTTT
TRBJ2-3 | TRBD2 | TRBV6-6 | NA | CASSGTSGHFTDTQYF | TGTGCCAGCAGTGGGACTAGCGGGCATTTCACAGATACGCAGTATTTT
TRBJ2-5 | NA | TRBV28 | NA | CASSLLVGRETQYF | TGTGCCAGCAGTTTATTGGTAGGGCGTGAGACCCAGTACTTC
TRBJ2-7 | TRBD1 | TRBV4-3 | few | CASSQDGGTGNEQYF | TGCGCCAGCAGCCAAGATGGAGGGACAGGCAACGAGCAGTACTTC
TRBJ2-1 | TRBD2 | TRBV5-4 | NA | CASSLVGTSGNEQFF | TGTGCCAGCAGCTTGGTTGGGACTAGCGGAAATGAGCAGTTCTTC